The subject of this entry is one T cell receptor (beta chain). The sample comes from a study of blood T cell repertoires in COVID-19. During active infection, Seattle patients enrolled and were then monitored through disease. The data were produced by immunoSEQ multiplex PCR, yet TCRdb's version contains in-frame clones alone and is incomplete. This repertoire shows around 50,000 clones, around nine tenths found once; its top ten account for approximately 6%. Germline lookup yields CDR1 ENHRY and CDR2 SYGVKD. V was pared by 4 bases and J by 6 bases, with 3 bases of the junction left unmatched. The CDR3 has 14 residues.

The sample comprised peripheral blood. The genes are TRBV10-3 and TRBJ2-2, with TRBD2 identical over 9 bases. The origin of this receptor is a woman aged 55-69 years with COVID-19, enrolled during active disease. CDR3 sequence: CAISVAGGPGELFF. CDR3 sequence (DNA): TGTGCCATCAGTGTTGCGGGAGGGCCCGGGGAGCTGTTTTTT.